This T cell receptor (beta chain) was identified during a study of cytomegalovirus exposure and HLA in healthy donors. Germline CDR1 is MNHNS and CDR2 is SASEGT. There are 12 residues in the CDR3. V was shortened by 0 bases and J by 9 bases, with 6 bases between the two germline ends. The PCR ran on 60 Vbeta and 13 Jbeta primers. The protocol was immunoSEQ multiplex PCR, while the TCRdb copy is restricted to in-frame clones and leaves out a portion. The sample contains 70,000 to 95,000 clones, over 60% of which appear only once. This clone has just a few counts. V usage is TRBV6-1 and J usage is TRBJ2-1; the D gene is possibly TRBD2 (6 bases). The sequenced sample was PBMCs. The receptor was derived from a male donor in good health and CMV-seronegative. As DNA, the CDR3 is TGTGCCAGCAGTGAAGCGGGGGGTGAGCAGTTCTTC. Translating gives CASSEAGGEQFF.